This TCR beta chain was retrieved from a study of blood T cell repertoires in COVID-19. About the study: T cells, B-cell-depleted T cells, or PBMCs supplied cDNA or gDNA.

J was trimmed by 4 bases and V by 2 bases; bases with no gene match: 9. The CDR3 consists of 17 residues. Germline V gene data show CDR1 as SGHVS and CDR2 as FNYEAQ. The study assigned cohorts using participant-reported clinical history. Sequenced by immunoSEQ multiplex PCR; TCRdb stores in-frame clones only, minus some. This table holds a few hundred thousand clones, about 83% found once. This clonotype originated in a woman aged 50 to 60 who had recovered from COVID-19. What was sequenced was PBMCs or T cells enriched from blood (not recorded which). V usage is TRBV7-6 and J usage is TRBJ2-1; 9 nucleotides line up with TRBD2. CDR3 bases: TGTGCCAGCAGCTTACGGCCGTCGCGGGGGGGATACAATGAGCAGTTCTTC. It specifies CASSLRPSRGGYNEQFF.